A selection of T cell receptor beta chains follows, all from one sample in a study of shared clonotypes between healthy human individuals. Sequenced by immunoSEQ multiplex PCR; TCRdb stores in-frame clones only, minus some. The sample includes millions of clones, 90% to 95% seen only once; the top ten take under 0.15%. The sample comprised naive CD4+ T cells sorted from blood. These receptors were taken from a man younger than 30 in good health. The CDR3 runs from the conserved cysteine through the conserved F or W. A D gene is named only where the DNA matches it firmly. Size values are once, few and many counts, or a class for expanded clones, and some rows have none.

d_gene	v_gene	abundance	j_gene	CDR3nt	CDR3aa
.	TRBV5-6	.	TRBJ2-7	TGTGCCAGCAGCTTGGGGCGGAGAGACGAGCAGTACTTC	CASSLGRRDEQYF
TRBD1	TRBV18	once	TRBJ2-7	TGTGCCAGCTCACCCGCGAGGACAGGGGAGGGCGAGCAGTACTTC	CASSPARTGEGEQYF
TRBD2	TRBV28	.	TRBJ2-7	TGTGCCAGCGGAAGTAGCGGGGGGGCATTTGAGCAGTACTTC	CASGSSGGAFEQYF
.	TRBV5-1	.	TRBJ2-5	TGCGCCAGCAGCTCCCTTATCGGGCCAGAGACCCAGTACTTC	CASSSLIGPETQYF
.	TRBV6-1	.	TRBJ2-7	TGTGCCAGCACCCCGGGACCCACCTACGAGCAGTACTTC	CASTPGPTYEQYF
TRBD1	TRBV15	.	TRBJ1-6	TGTGCCACCAGCAGAGAGCCCAGGGGGGTAACTAATTCACCCCTCCACTTT	CATSREPRGVTNSPLHF
TRBD1	TRBV5-1	once	TRBJ1-6	TGCGCCAGCAGCCCAGCCAGGGGGAATTCACCCCTCCACTTT	CASSPARGNSPLHF
.	TRBV27	.	TRBJ2-3	TGTGCCAGCAGACTAGCCCATCACACAGATACGCAGTATTTT	CASRLAHHTDTQYF
.	TRBV5-1	.	TRBJ2-2	TGCGCCAGCAGTTCTGACAGGGAGGCCGGGGAGCTGTTTTTT	CASSSDREAGELFF
.	TRBV5-4	.	TRBJ1-1	TGTGCCAGCAGCCTCCCGGAGATCACTGAAGCTTTCTTT	CASSLPEITEAFF
TRBD1	TRBV30	.	TRBJ2-7	TGTGCCTGGGGACAGGGGGAGTACGAGCAGTACTTC	CAWGQGEYEQYF
TRBD1	TRBV5-1	.	TRBJ1-2	TGCGCCAGCAGCCCCGAGGGGGCTCAAGGCTACACCTTC	CASSPEGAQGYTF
TRBD2	TRBV10-2	.	TRBJ2-1	TGCGCCAGCAGCCTACTAGCGGGAGGCAATGAGCAGTTCTTC	CASSLLAGGNEQFF
TRBD1	TRBV30	.	TRBJ2-7	TGTGCCTGGAGGGGGACAGGGACCCCCGAGCAGTACTTC	CAWRGTGTPEQYF
TRBD2	TRBV7-9	.	TRBJ2-7	TGTGCCAGCAGCCTATTTACTAGCGGGTTAGTCGAGCAGTACTTC	CASSLFTSGLVEQYF
.	TRBV2	.	TRBJ1-6	TGTGCCAGCAGTGAGCTCGGGACCGATTATAATTCACCCCTCCACTTT	CASSELGTDYNSPLHF
TRBD1	TRBV28	once	TRBJ1-6	TGTGCCAGCAGTATATCTCGGGACAGGGGGTATAATTCACCCCTCCACTTT	CASSISRDRGYNSPLHF
TRBD1	TRBV5-6	.	TRBJ2-5	TGTGCCAGCAGGAAGAGGGGGCCGGAGACCCAGTACTTC	CASRKRGPETQYF
.	TRBV27	.	TRBJ2-4	TGTGCCAGCAGTTTATTGGGTATAGCCAAAAACATTCAGTACTTC	CASSLLGIAKNIQYF
.	TRBV9	.	TRBJ1-3	TGTGCCAGCAGCCCGTCTGGGGCAGGAAACACCATATATTTT	CASSPSGAGNTIYF
.	TRBV9	.	TRBJ2-1	TGTGCCAGCAGCGCAGGTGTCTCCTACAATGAGCAGTTCTTC	CASSAGVSYNEQFF
.	TRBV6-5	.	TRBJ2-1	TGTGCCAGCAGTTACGGGCCGGGGAGGTTTGAGCAGTTCTTC	CASSYGPGRFEQFF
.	TRBV28	.	TRBJ1-5	TGTGCCAGCAGTTTCGGCCGGGTCAATCAGCCCCAGCATTTT	CASSFGRVNQPQHF
.	TRBV7-2	.	TRBJ1-4	TGTGCCAGCAGCTTAGTGGCAATTAATGAAAAACTGTTTTTT	CASSLVAINEKLFF
.	TRBV6-1	.	TRBJ1-4	TGTGCCAGCATCGGCCAAGCTGAAAAACTGTTTTTT	CASIGQAEKLFF
.	TRBV19	few	TRBJ1-5	TGTGCCAGTAGTATTACGGACAGACAGCCCCAGCATTTT	CASSITDRQPQHF
.	TRBV6-1	.	TRBJ2-2	TGTGCCAGCATTCGGGGGGCCAGGGAGCTGTTTTTT	CASIRGARELFF
.	TRBV4-1	.	TRBJ2-7	TGCGCCAGCAGCCGCCAACAGTCATACGAGCAGTACTTC	CASSRQQSYEQYF
TRBD1	TRBV5-6	.	TRBJ2-6	TGTGCCAGCACCCCTACAGGGGGCTCATTCTCTGGGGCCAACGTCCTGACTTTC	CASTPTGGSFSGANVLTF
.	TRBV28	.	TRBJ2-7	TGTGCCAGCAGTCTTTCAGTCTCCTACGAGCAGTACTTC	CASSLSVSYEQYF
TRBD1	TRBV10-3	.	TRBJ2-7	TGTGCCATCAGTGCGACAGGGGGCTCCTACGAGCAGTACTTC	CAISATGGSYEQYF
.	TRBV12-5	once	TRBJ1-1	TGTGCTAGTGGTTTAATATCGAACACTGAAGCTTTCTTT	CASGLISNTEAFF
.	TRBV28	.	TRBJ2-7	TGTGCCAGCAGTTTTGGGGGCAACGAGCAGTACTTC	CASSFGGNEQYF
.	TRBV30	.	TRBJ1-5	TGTGCCTGGGGCCAGACCAATCAGCCCCAGCATTTT	CAWGQTNQPQHF
.	TRBV7-2	.	TRBJ2-7	TGTGCCAGCAGCTCCCTCGGGACCCCCTACGAGCAGTACTTC	CASSSLGTPYEQYF
TRBD1	TRBV18	.	TRBJ1-2	TGTGCCAGCTCCCCCCAATCGACAGGGGGCGGGTATGGCTACACCTTC	CASSPQSTGGGYGYTF
TRBD1	TRBV4-1	.	TRBJ1-6	TGCGCCAGCAGCCAAGAAATTAACCGCCGGGACAGGGGAGGCTCACCCCTCCACTTT	CASSQEINRRDRGGSPLHF
.	TRBV29-1	.	TRBJ2-3	TGCAGCGTAGGCGGGTTGGTTACAGATACGCAGTATTTT	CSVGGLVTDTQYF
.	TRBV28	.	TRBJ1-4	TGTGCCAGCAGCCTGGGGGTTGGAACTAATGAAAAACTGTTTTTT	CASSLGVGTNEKLFF
.	TRBV15	.	TRBJ2-3	TGTGCCACCAGCCCCCGGTTTGAGTCAGATACGCAGTATTTT	CATSPRFESDTQYF
TRBD1	TRBV5-1	.	TRBJ1-2	TGCGCCAGCAGCGGAGGACAGGGGGCGTATGGCTACACCTTC	CASSGGQGAYGYTF
.	TRBV5-1	.	TRBJ1-1	TGCGCCAGCAGCTTGGAACAGAACACCATGAACACTGAAGCTTTCTTT	CASSLEQNTMNTEAFF
TRBD2	TRBV9	.	TRBJ2-1	TGTGCCAGCAGCATCGGGGTAGCGGGGGACGTCAATGAGCAGTTCTTC	CASSIGVAGDVNEQFF
TRBD2	TRBV5-6	.	TRBJ2-1	TGTGCCAGCAGCCGGGGACTAGAGTCCTACAATGAGCAGTTCTTC	CASSRGLESYNEQFF
.	TRBV6-6	.	TRBJ1-1	TGTGCCAGCATCCCGACAGGAAGGCATGGGACTGAAGCTTTCTTT	CASIPTGRHGTEAFF